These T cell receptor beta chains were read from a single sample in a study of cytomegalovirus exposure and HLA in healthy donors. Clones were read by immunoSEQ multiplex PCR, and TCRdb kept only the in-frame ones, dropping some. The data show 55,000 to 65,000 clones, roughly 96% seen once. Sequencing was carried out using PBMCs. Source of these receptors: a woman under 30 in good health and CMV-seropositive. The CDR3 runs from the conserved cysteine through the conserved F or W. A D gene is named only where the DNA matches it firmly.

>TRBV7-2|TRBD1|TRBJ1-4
CASSLLGQYNEKLFF
TGTGCCAGCAGCCTGTTGGGACAGTATAATGAAAAACTGTTTTTT
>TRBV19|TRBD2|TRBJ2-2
CASSTGLARNTGELFF
TGTGCCAGTAGTACCGGACTAGCGAGAAACACCGGGGAGCTGTTTTTT
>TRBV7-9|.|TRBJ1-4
CASSLSQGGEKLFF
TGTGCCAGCAGCTTATCGCAGGGTGGTGAAAAACTGTTTTTT
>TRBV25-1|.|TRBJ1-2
CASSELANGYTF
TGTGCCAGCAGTGAACTGGCCAATGGCTACACCTTC
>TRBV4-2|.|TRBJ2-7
CASSQDTVGLEQYF
TGTGCCAGCAGCCAAGATACGGTTGGACTCGAGCAGTACTTC
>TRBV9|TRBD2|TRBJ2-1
CASGHQRGGNRDEQFF
TGTGCCAGCGGCCATCAGCGGGGGGGCAATCGCGATGAGCAGTTCTTC
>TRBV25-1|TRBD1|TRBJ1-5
CASSSGQGGNQPQHF
TGTGCCAGCAGCAGCGGACAGGGGGGCAATCAGCCCCAGCATTTT
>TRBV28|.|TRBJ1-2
CASSFLQGFGYTF
TGTGCCAGCAGTTTCCTACAGGGTTTTGGCTACACCTTC
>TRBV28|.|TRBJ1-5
CASNSGGPQHF
TGTGCCAGCAACTCGGGGGGGCCCCAGCATTTT
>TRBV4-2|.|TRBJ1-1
CASSQDRGGYTEAFF
TGTGCCAGCAGCCAAGACAGGGGAGGGTACACTGAAGCTTTCTTT
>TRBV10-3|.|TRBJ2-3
CAISDVAADSTDTQYF
TGTGCCATCAGTGATGTGGCGGCGGATAGCACAGATACGCAGTATTTT
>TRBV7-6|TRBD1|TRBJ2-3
CASSSSGTGGRTDTQYF
TGTGCCAGCAGCTCCTCCGGGACAGGGGGTCGCACAGATACGCAGTATTTT
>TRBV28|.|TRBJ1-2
CASSPGYYGYTF
TGTGCCAGCAGCCCGGGGTACTATGGCTACACCTTC
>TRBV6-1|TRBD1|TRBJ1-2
CASRKGQEDYGYTF
TGTGCCAGCAGGAAGGGACAGGAGGACTATGGCTACACCTTC
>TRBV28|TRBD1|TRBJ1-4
CASSPKLRGRDEKLFF
TGTGCCAGCAGCCCCAAACTGAGGGGGCGCGATGAAAAACTGTTTTTT
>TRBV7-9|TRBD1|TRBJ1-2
CASSSNSGTAGGYTF
TGTGCCAGCAGCTCCAACTCAGGGACAGCTGGGGGCTACACCTTC
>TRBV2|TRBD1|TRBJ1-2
CASSDPGGRYGYTF
TGTGCCAGCAGTGATCCAGGGGGCAGGTATGGCTACACCTTC
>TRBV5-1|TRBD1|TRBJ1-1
CASSTDRMRTEAFF
TGCGCCAGCAGCACGGACAGGATGAGGACTGAAGCTTTCTTT
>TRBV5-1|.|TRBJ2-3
CASSLGTSATDTQYF
TGCGCCAGCAGCTTGGGGACTTCAGCTACAGATACGCAGTATTTT
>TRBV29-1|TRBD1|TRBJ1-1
CSGDVTGRNTEAFF
TGCAGCGGTGATGTGACAGGGAGGAACACTGAAGCTTTCTTT
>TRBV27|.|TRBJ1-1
CASSLSAVNTEAFF
TGTGCCAGCAGTTTAAGCGCGGTGAACACTGAAGCTTTCTTT